The entry below gives a single T cell receptor beta chain sequence along with its context. Its cognate antigen is unknown. The data are from a study of Graves' ophthalmopathy and Graves' hyperthyroidism. Across the whole study: Hyperthyroidism was considered stable when no ophthalmopathy appeared within 18 months of follow-up. Study-level results: Among expanded thyroid clonotypes above 0.001 frequency, most also occurred in blood. Built on 13 signatures, a model told ophthalmopathy apart from stable hyperthyroidism with roughly 88% sensitivity and roughly 80% specificity.

The CDR3 sequence is 13 residues long. The ends lost 5 bases at V and 5 bases at J; junction bases unmatched: 5. The V gene's germline CDR1 is SGHTA and CDR2 FQGTGA. TCR beta CDR3 regions were amplified from RNA transcripts. RT-PCR with HTBI primers came first, then second-round multiplex PCR. TCRdb passed the multiplex PCR reads through MiXCR, listing each CDR3 protein once. In the table there are around 1.1 million distinct CDR3 sequences, around a third of which are singletons. This TCR derives from an adult man with Graves' hyperthyroidism. The gene calls are TRBV7-3 and TRBJ2-5, with TRBD1 identical over 7 bases. The sample taken for sequencing was peripheral blood or thyroid tissue (not recorded which). The CDR3 spells CASSHRGRETQYF. The CDR3 DNA is TGTGCCAGCAGCCACAGGGGTCGGGAGACCCAGTACTTC.